This TCR beta chain was identified in a study of shared clonotypes between healthy human individuals. Of note for this clone: The sample contains more than one DNA sequence encoding this CDR3.

The assay was immunoSEQ multiplex PCR, and TCRdb's table has in-frame clones only and misses some. The sample lists approximately 1,500,000 clones, about 98% occurring once. The specimen was naive CD4+ T cells sorted from blood. Subset meaning: CD45RA+ positively selected. The receptor's source is a man aged 30 to 45 in good health.

CDR3 sequence: CASSAGGEETQYF. CDR3 bases: TGTGCCAGCAGTGCGGGAGGGGAGGAGACCCAGTACTTC. This chain joins TRBV2 and TRBJ2-5; 8 bases are a match to TRBD2. Unmatched junction bases numbered 3, after V lost 4 bases and J lost 5 bases. Germline CDR1 is SNHLY and CDR2 is FYNNEI. There are 13 residues in the CDR3.